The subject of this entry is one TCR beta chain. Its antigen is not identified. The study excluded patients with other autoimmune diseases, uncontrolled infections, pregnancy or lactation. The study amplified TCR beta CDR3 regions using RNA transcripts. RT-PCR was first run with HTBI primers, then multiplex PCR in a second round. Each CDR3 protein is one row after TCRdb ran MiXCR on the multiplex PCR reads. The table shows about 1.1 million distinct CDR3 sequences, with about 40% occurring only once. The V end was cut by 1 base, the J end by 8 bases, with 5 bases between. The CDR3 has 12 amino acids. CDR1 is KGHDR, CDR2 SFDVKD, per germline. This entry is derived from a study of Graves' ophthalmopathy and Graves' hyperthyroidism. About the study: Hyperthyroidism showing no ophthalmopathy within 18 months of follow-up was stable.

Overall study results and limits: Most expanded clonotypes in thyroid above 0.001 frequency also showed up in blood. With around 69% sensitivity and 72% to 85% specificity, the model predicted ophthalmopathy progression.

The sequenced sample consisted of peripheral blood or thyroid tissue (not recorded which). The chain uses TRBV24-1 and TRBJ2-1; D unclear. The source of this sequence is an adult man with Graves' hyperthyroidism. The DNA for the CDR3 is TGTGCCACCAGTGATTTAGTCGATGAGCAGTTCTTC. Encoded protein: CATSDLVDEQFF.